This T cell receptor beta chain appears in the sequencing data of a study of fetal regulatory T cell absence and autoimmunity. As regards this clone: Its antigen is undetermined.

Germline V CDR1 and CDR2: MRHNA, SNTAGT. V trimming: 0 bases; J trimming: 10 bases; junction bases outside the gene matches: 8. This CDR3 spans 15 amino acids. This table comes from immunoSEQ multiplex PCR, and its TCRdb copy is limited to in-frame clones, with some not included. This table has some 87,000 clones, around 72% appearing once. Study-wide results and caveats: Pancreas TCRs were oligoclonally enriched versus cord blood, some clones over 85-fold.

The V call is TRBV6-4, the J call TRBJ2-1, with TRBD2 matching over 8 bases. Specimen: pancreas tissue. The sequence was obtained from a male donor with IPEX syndrome. CDR3 in DNA: TGTGCCAGCAGTGACTCGGGACTAGGTTCAGGAGAGCAGTTCTTC. Amino acid sequence: CASSDSGLGSGEQFF.